A single sample gave rise to the 17 T cell receptor beta chains below, sequenced in a study of response to subunit inactivated influenza vaccine. From the RT-PCR reads, TCRdb called clonotypes with MiXCR, one entry per CDR3 protein. The table has 550,000 to 800,000 distinct CDR3 sequences, approximately 15% seen once. The specimen was PBMCs from blood, collected roughly 13 days after vaccination. Receptor source: a man aged 50 or older who received an inactivated influenza vaccine.

This clonotype was seen a few times. The gene calls are TRBV9 and TRBJ2-1, with D perhaps given as TRBD1 or TRBD2 (5 bases each). Trimming took off 4 bases at V and 5 bases at J, with 22 bases between the two ends. Germline V gene lookup returns CDR1 SGDLS and CDR2 YYNGEE. This CDR3 comprises 17 residues. The CDR3 is CASSPQKGRQVHNEQFF. The CDR3 DNA follows: TGTGCCAGCAGCCCGCAAAAGGGACGCCAAGTCCACAATGAGCAGTTCTTC.

This clonotype was seen a few times. This chain connects TRBV12-3 or TRBV12-4 to TRBJ2-7, with 8 bases lining up with TRBD1. The V and J ends lost 6 bases and 6 bases, in that order; junction bases with no gene match: 10. The CDR3 sequence is 14 residues long. The CDR3 DNA sequence: TGTGCCAGCAGCCTTATACAGGGGGAGACCGAGCAGTACTTC. It translates to CASSLIQGETEQYF.

This clonotype was seen only a few times. The chain combines TRBV20-1 with TRBJ2-5; perhaps D is TRBD1 or TRBD2 (7 bases each). The CDR3 has 13 residues. Germline V gene sequence: CDR1 DFQATT, CDR2 SNEGSKA (reference sequence). With 5 bases removed from V and 5 bases from J, the gap between germline ends came to 15 bases. The CDR3 region is CSAQGGARETQYF. The CDR3 DNA is TGCAGTGCTCAGGGGGGGGCGAGGGAGACCCAGTACTTC.

This sequence joins TRBV18 and TRBJ2-7; D tentatively reads TRBD1 or TRBD2 (6 bases each). The CDR3 length is 17 residues. Germline V gene data show CDR1 as KGHSH and CDR2 as LQKENI. V gave up 4 bases and J gave up 1 base, with 20 bases separating them. The CDR3 nucleotides read TGTGCCAGCTCACTCTCCCGGCCGGGGGCGGGGTCCTACGAGCAGTACTTC. Its protein product is CASSLSRPGAGSYEQYF. The variable domain in full, completed from reference TRBV18 and TRBJ2-7, reads NAGVMQNPRHLVRRRGQEARLRCSPMKGHSHVYWYRQLPEEGLKFMVYLQKENIIDESGMPKERFSAEFPKEGPSILRIQQVVRGDSAAYFCASSLSRPGAGSYEQYFGPGTRLTVT.

This clonotype appeared a few times. The rearrangement uses TRBV12-3 or TRBV12-4 and TRBJ1-5; no clear D. With 4 bases removed from V and 4 bases from J, the gap between germline ends came to 5 bases. The CDR3 sequence is 12 residues long. CDR3 residues: CASSWGNQPQHF. As DNA, the CDR3 is TGTGCCAGCAGTTGGGGTAATCAGCCCCAGCATTTT.

CDR3 DNA sequence: TGTGCCAGCAGTTACTCGAACAGCGGGAGGATTTACAATGAGCAGTTCTTC. This translates into CASSYSNSGRIYNEQFF. V gene TRBV6-5 combines with J gene TRBJ2-1; 9 nucleotides agree with TRBD2. This CDR3 has 17 amino acids. Trimming at V came to 0 bases and at J to 4 bases, leaving 7 bases not matched to a gene. Germline-derived CDR1 and CDR2 are MNHEY and SVGAGI.

The J gene is TRBJ1-6, the V gene TRBV12-3 or TRBV12-4; 7 bases are shared with TRBD1. The ends lost 9 bases at V and 13 bases at J; junction bases unmatched: 6. This CDR3 comprises 11 residues. CDR3 bases: TGTGCCAGTCGGCAGGGGGGGCCCCTCCACTTT. The encoded protein is CASRQGGPLHF.

In its sample, this clonotype was seen a few times. The rearrangement links TRBV27 to TRBJ2-7; 10 nucleotides agree with TRBD2. The CDR3 extends over 20 amino acids. Germline V lookup: CDR1 MNHEY, CDR2 SMNVEV (reference sequence). With 2 bases clipped from V and 2 bases from J, the junction kept 18 bases outside the gene matches. CDR3 sequence (DNA): TGTGCCAGCAGTTTAAGGATGGTAGGCCCCGGACTAGCGGTGCCCTACGAGCAGTACTTC. It codes for CASSLRMVGPGLAVPYEQYF.

The count of this clonotype is one. The rearrangement uses TRBV4-1 and TRBJ1-6; D uncertain. The ends were cut back, 5 bases at V and 9 bases at J, with 8 bases in the middle. Germline CDR1 and CDR2: MGHRA and YSYEKL. The CDR3 loop spans 12 amino acids. The CDR3 reads CASSEPGSPLHF. CDR3 nucleotides: TGCGCCAGCAGCGAACCTGGTTCACCCCTCCACTTT.

This clonotype occurred a few times. The chain carries TRBV20-1 and TRBJ2-1; 7 bases are a match to TRBD1. V lost 4 bases to trimming and J lost 0 bases; unmatched junction nucleotides: 9. The germline gives CDR1 DFQATT, CDR2 SNEGSKA (reference sequence). This CDR3 contains 16 residues. The DNA of the CDR3 is TGCAGTGCTATGATGGGACAGTCCAGCTCCTACAATGAGCAGTTCTTC. Its translation: CSAMMGQSSSYNEQFF.

The chain employs TRBV4-2 and TRBJ2-5, with 9 bases matching TRBD2. V lost 0 bases to trimming and J lost 5 bases; unmatched junction nucleotides: 13. Germline V gives CDR1 LGHNA, CDR2 YNFKEQ. This CDR3 spans 18 amino acids. CDR3 bases: TGTGCCAGCAGCCAAGATCTGGCGGGAGGGCCTTTTGGGGAGACCCAGTACTTC. Protein sequence: CASSQDLAGGPFGETQYF.

This clonotype showed up many times. The V gene is TRBV18, the J gene TRBJ2-5, with TRBD2 identical over 10 bases. V lost 3 bases to trimming and J lost 2 bases; unmatched junction nucleotides: 3. Germline CDR1 is KGHSH and CDR2 is LQKENI. The CDR3 length is 15 residues. The CDR3, as DNA: TGTGCCAGCTCACCGTGGACTAGCGGACAAGAGACCCAGTACTTC. Translated: CASSPWTSGQETQYF. Using reference TRBV18 and TRBJ2-5 for the parts outside the CDR3, the full variable domain is NAGVMQNPRHLVRRRGQEARLRCSPMKGHSHVYWYRQLPEEGLKFMVYLQKENIIDESGMPKERFSAEFPKEGPSILRIQQVVRGDSAAYFCASSPWTSGQETQYFGPGTRLLVL.

This clonotype turned up a few times. The chain uses TRBV7-9 and TRBJ1-2; D is perhaps TRBD1 (5 bases). Germline-derived CDR1 and CDR2 are SEHNR and FQNEAQ (reference sequence). V was shortened by 7 bases and J by 4 bases, with 13 bases between the two germline ends. The CDR3 covers 13 residues. Written as DNA, the CDR3 is TGTGCCAGCAAACTAGACAGCAGCTATGGCTACACCTTC. Its protein is CASKLDSSYGYTF.

In its sample, this clonotype was seen a few times. CDR3 amino acids: CANPHLGGAGNTIYF. The CDR3 nucleotides read TGCGCCAACCCACACCTGGGGGGGGCTGGAAACACCATATATTTT. The chain couples TRBV4-3 to TRBJ1-3, with D possibly TRBD1 on 5 matching bases. The V gene lost 10 bases and the J gene lost 2 bases, with 18 bases spanning the gap. Per germline, CDR1 LGHNA and CDR2 YSLEER. This CDR3 region has 15 residues.

The rearrangement joins TRBV2 to TRBJ2-1, with D possibly being TRBD1 (5 bases). Trimming stripped 9 bases from V and 9 bases from J, with 9 bases between. The CDR3 is 10 amino acids. CDR1 and CDR2 (germline): SNHLY, FYNNEI. CDR3 nucleotide sequence: TGTGCCAGTGAAGGGGTTGAGCAGTTCTTC. It specifies CASEGVEQFF.

The chain has TRBV18 and TRBJ2-3, with D uncertain. V was pared by 6 bases and J by 0 bases, with 7 bases between. Germline values: CDR1 KGHSH, CDR2 LQKENI. This CDR3 spans 13 amino acids. CDR3 sequence: CASSMTSTDTQYF. The DNA for the CDR3 is TGTGCCAGCTCCATGACTAGCACAGATACGCAGTATTTT.

A few counts support this clonotype. The V and J genes are TRBV20-1 and TRBJ1-2; no reliable D call. Germline-derived CDR1 and CDR2 are DFQATT and SNEGSKA (reference sequence). CDR3 length equals 12 residues. V lost 8 bases and J lost 2, with 12 bases in between. The CDR3, as DNA: TGCAGTCTTTACACCGTAAACTATGGCTACACCTTC. This codes for CSLYTVNYGYTF.